The 15 T cell receptor beta chains given below trace back to one sample, sequenced in a study of T cells in Graves' hyperthyroidism and ophthalmopathy (dated by TCRdb to the late 2010s). The method was multiplex PCR. The data were produced on an Illumina HiSeq 2000. Amplification of TCR beta CDR3 regions was carried out from RNA transcripts. The TCR CDR3 was subjected to a first round of RT-PCR using the HTBI primer set and the Qiagen OneStep RT-PCR kit. TCRdb itself trimmed the public reads at Q25 with fastp, ran MiXCR and retained productive beta chains. Rows merge per CDR3 protein into single entries with the most common DNA and genes. In this sample the table shows about 640,000 distinct CDR3 sequences, less than 25% of which occur a single time. The ten largest clones represent about 35% of the sample. Sequenced input: blood. The receptors here all came from a man under 40 with Graves' ophthalmopathy.

V is TRBV19 and J is TRBJ2-7, with 7 bases fitting TRBD1. Germline trimming cut 3 bases from V and 1 base from J; bases unmatched to any gene: 15. The CDR3 runs 18 residues. CDR1 is LNHDA and CDR2 is SQIVND in the germline V gene (reference sequence). CDR3 bases: TGTGCCAGTAGTATCACGACGTCGGGGACAGATATATCCTACGAGCAGTACTTC. Translation gives CASSITTSGTDISYEQYF.

In this sample, this clonotype turned up many times. V gene TRBV2 combines with J gene TRBJ2-7; D is unclear. The germline gives CDR1 SNHLY, CDR2 FYNNEI. The ends were cut back, 4 bases at V and 0 bases at J, with 10 bases in the middle. The CDR3 totals 14 residues. The CDR3 reads CASSVDPSSYEQYF. The CDR3 DNA follows: TGTGCCAGCAGTGTAGATCCCAGCTCCTACGAGCAGTACTTC.

This clonotype was counted ten times or more. The rearrangement links TRBV11-2 to TRBJ1-2; D remains ambiguous. The CDR3 runs to 13 residues. The V end was cut by 5 bases, the J end by 5 bases, with 12 bases between. The V gene's germline CDR1 is SGHAT and CDR2 FQNNGV. The CDR3 protein is CASSPPGVYGYTF. In DNA, the CDR3 is TGTGCCAGCAGCCCCCCCGGGGTTTATGGCTACACCTTC.

Ten or more counts support this clonotype. The J gene is TRBJ1-2, the V gene TRBV11-2, with 7 bases lining up with TRBD1. Trimming took 6 bases from V and 3 from J; bases not matched to a gene: 10. The CDR3 is made up of 15 amino acids. From germline, CDR1 is SGHAT and CDR2 FQNNGV. CDR3 amino acids: CASRRPGQRDYGYTF. Here the CDR3 DNA reads TGTGCCAGCAGAAGACCGGGACAGAGGGACTATGGCTACACCTTC.

This clonotype was seen more than once but under ten times. The genes are TRBV7-8 and TRBJ1-4; D gene ambiguous. The CDR3 is 12 residues long. Germline assignment: CDR1 SGHVS and CDR2 FQNEAQ. With 2 bases removed from V and 4 bases from J, the gap between germline ends came to 2 bases. CDR3 DNA: TGTGCCAGCAGCTTATATAATGAAAAACTGTTTTTT. This gives the protein CASSLYNEKLFF.

This clonotype came up a few times. The CDR3 DNA follows: TGTGCCAGCAGCCAAGGACGGCCTGTGATCAATGAGCAGTTCTTC. It codes for CASSQGRPVINEQFF. This rearrangement joins TRBV14 to TRBJ2-1; the D is unclear. The V gene's germline CDR1 is SGHDN and CDR2 FVKESK. The CDR3 spans 15 residues. Between the trimmed V and J ends, which lost 1 base and 6 bases, there was a span of 13 bases.

In regard to this clonotype: A read error is possible here, since a much larger clone lies one base away. V gene TRBV28 combines with J gene TRBJ1-1; no firm D call. The CDR3 contains 17 residues. In germline, CDR1 is MDHEN, CDR2 SYDVKM. V dropped 8 bases and J dropped 0 bases, with 22 bases sitting between them. Here the CDR3 DNA reads TGTGCCAGCGACCCCACCAAGCTTGGAGGGTTGAACACTGAAGCTTTCTTT. Protein product: CASDPTKLGGLNTEAFF.

This rearrangement joins TRBV6-5 to TRBJ2-2, with TRBD2 matching 8 bases. Trimming removed 4 bases from V and 3 bases from J; junction bases left unmatched: 13. In germline, CDR1 is MNHEY, CDR2 SVGAGI. The CDR3 sequence is 18 residues long. Here the CDR3 reads CASSFLGTGLVDTGELFF. The CDR3 DNA follows: TGTGCCAGCAGTTTTCTGGGGACGGGACTAGTCGACACCGGGGAGCTGTTTTTT.

The chain recombines TRBV27 with TRBJ2-7; tentatively, D is TRBD2 (6 bases). The CDR3 loop spans 14 amino acids. Germline V CDR1 and CDR2: MNHEY, SMNVEV (reference sequence). Trimming removed 8 bases at V and 4 bases at J, with 18 bases between. The CDR3 spells CASGQVGSGYEQYF. The CDR3 DNA reads as TGTGCCAGCGGTCAGGTCGGGAGCGGGTACGAGCAGTACTTC.

This chain links TRBV20-1 with TRBJ2-1; TRBD2 agrees at 10 bases. CDR3 size: 13 residues. Germline V gene sequence: CDR1 DFQATT, CDR2 SNEGSKA (reference sequence). J was trimmed by 14 bases and V by 6 bases; bases with no gene match: 13. DNA of the CDR3: TGCAGTGCCATATCTACCCCGGGACTAGCGAAGTTCTTC. The encoded protein is CSAISTPGLAKFF.

The genes are TRBV16 and TRBJ2-7, with D tentatively TRBD1 (6 bases). The V end was cut by 3 bases, the J end by 0 bases, with 12 bases between. From germline, CDR1 is KGHSY and CDR2 FQNENV. The CDR3 runs to 15 residues. The chain's CDR3 is CASSQGRGGSYEQYF. CDR3 nucleotides: TGTGCCAGCAGCCAGGGGAGAGGGGGCTCCTACGAGCAGTACTTC.

This clonotype was recorded a few times. This chain uses TRBV30 with TRBJ1-1; D gene unclear. The CDR3 runs to 11 residues. Trimming pared 0 bases from V and 7 bases from J, leaving 6 bases between. Germline assignment: CDR1 GTSNPN and CDR2 SVGIG (reference sequence). The CDR3 protein is CAWSVSDEAFF. The CDR3 DNA sequence: TGTGCCTGGAGTGTTTCCGATGAAGCTTTCTTT.

This clonotype has a handful of counts. The chain combines TRBV20-1 with TRBJ1-1; no clear D gene. The CDR3 runs to 15 residues. Germline V gene lookup returns CDR1 DFQATT and CDR2 SNEGSKA (reference sequence). The germline V and J ends were trimmed by 2 bases and 4 bases, with 17 bases remaining between them. CDR3 nucleotide sequence: TGCAGTGCTAGATCGCCGGGCCGAGGAAGCACTGAAGCTTTCTTT. Translation gives CSARSPGRGSTEAFF.

The genes are TRBV12-3 or TRBV12-4 and TRBJ1-2; unclear D gene. The CDR3 length is 12 residues. Trimming shortened V by 6 bases and J by 8 bases, and 13 bases separated the two germline ends. The CDR3 region is CASRTGLRGYTF. In DNA, the CDR3 is TGTGCCAGCAGAACTGGACTTCGGGGCTACACCTTC.

This clonotype was detected many times. The chain carries TRBV10-3 and TRBJ1-1, with D perhaps TRBD1 (5 bases). Germline values: CDR1 ENHRY, CDR2 SYGVKD. V lost 6 bases to trimming and J lost 5 bases, with 10 bases between them. CDR3 size: 12 residues. The CDR3 DNA reads TGTGCCATCAGGCGGGAGGGGACTGAAGCTTTCTTT. Protein: CAIRREGTEAFF.